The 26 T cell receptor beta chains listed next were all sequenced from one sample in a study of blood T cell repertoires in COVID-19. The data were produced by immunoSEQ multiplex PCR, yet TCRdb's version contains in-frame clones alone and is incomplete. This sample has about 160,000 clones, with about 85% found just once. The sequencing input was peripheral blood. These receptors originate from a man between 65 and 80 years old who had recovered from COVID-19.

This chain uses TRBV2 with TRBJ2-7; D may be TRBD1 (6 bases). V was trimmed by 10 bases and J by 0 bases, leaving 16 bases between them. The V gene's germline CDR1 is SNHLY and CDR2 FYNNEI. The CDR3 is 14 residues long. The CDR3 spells CAIVRGLISYEQYF. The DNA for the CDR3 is TGTGCCATTGTTAGGGGGTTGATCTCCTACGAGCAGTACTTC.

CDR3 sequence reads: CATSRDQESDTQYF. The DNA of the CDR3 is TGTGCCACCAGCAGAGATCAAGAGTCAGATACGCAGTATTTT. The V call is TRBV15, the J call TRBJ2-3; D remains ambiguous. The V gene lost 0 bases and the J gene lost 4 bases, with 8 bases spanning the gap. Germline values: CDR1 LNHNV, CDR2 YYDKDF (reference sequence). This CDR3 region has 14 residues.

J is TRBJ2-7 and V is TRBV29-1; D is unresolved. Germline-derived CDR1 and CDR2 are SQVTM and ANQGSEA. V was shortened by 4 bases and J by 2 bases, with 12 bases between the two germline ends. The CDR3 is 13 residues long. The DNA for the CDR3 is TGCAGCGTTGTTCCTTTAGCAGCCTACGAGCAGTACTTC. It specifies CSVVPLAAYEQYF.

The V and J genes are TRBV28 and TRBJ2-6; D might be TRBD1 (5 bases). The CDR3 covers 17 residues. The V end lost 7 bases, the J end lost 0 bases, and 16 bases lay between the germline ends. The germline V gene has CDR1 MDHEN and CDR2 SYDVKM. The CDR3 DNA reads TGTGCCAGCACAGGACAATACGAACCCTCTGGGGCCAACGTCCTGACTTTC. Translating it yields CASTGQYEPSGANVLTF.

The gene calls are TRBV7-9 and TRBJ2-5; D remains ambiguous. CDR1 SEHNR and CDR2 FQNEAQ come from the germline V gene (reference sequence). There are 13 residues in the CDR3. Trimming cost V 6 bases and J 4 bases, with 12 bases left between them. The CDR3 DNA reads TGTGCCAGCAGGCTAGAAGCGTCAGAGACCCAGTACTTC. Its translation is CASRLEASETQYF. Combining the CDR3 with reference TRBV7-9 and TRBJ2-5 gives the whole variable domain DTGVSQNPRHKITKRGQNVTFRCDPISEHNRLYWYRQTLGQGPEFLTYFQNEAQLEKSRLLSDRFSAERPKGSFSTLEIQRTEQGDSAMYLCASRLEASETQYFGPGTRLLVL.

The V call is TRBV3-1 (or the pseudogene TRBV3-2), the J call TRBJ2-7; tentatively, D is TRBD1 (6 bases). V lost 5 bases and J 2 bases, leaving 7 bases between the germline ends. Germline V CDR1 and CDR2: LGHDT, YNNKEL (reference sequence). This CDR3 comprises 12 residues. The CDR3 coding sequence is TGTGCCAGCAGCTACAGGGCCTACGAGCAGTACTTC. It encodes CASSYRAYEQYF.

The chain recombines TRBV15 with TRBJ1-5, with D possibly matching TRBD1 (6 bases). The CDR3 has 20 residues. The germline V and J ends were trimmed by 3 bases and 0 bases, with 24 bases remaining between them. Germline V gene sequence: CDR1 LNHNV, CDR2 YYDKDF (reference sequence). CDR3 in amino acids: CATSRFYSYRDTYSNQPQHF. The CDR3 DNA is TGTGCCACCAGCAGGTTCTACTCCTACCGGGACACCTATAGCAATCAGCCCCAGCATTTT.

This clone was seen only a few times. This CDR3 is CASSPTSGRSHEQFF. The CDR3 DNA sequence: TGTGCCAGCAGCCCGACTAGCGGGAGGAGTCATGAGCAGTTCTTC. The chain joins TRBV6-6 to TRBJ2-1, with 13 nucleotides matching TRBD2. Germline-derived CDR1 and CDR2 are MNHNY and SVGAGI (reference sequence). The V gene end was trimmed by 6 bases and the J gene end by 8 bases; junction bases not matched to a gene: 7. The CDR3 is 15 residues long.

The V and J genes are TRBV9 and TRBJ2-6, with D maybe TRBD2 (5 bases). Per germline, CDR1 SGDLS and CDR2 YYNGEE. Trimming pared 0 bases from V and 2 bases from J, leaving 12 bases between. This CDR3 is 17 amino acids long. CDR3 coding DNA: TGTGCCAGCAGCGTAGTTACGGGGTCTGCTGGGGCCAACGTCCTGACTTTC. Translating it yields CASSVVTGSAGANVLTF.

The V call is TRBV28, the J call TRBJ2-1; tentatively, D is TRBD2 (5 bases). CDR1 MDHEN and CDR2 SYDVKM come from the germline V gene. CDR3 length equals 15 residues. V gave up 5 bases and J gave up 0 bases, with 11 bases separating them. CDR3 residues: CASSTPGGSYNEQFF. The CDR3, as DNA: TGTGCCAGCAGTACCCCCGGAGGCTCCTACAATGAGCAGTTCTTC.

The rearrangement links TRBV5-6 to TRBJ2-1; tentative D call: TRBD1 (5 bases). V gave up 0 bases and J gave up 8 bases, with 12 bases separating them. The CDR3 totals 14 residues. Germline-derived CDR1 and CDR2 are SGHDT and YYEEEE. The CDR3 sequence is CASSLDRPRDEQFF. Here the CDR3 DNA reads TGTGCCAGCAGCTTGGACCGCCCCAGGGATGAGCAGTTCTTC.

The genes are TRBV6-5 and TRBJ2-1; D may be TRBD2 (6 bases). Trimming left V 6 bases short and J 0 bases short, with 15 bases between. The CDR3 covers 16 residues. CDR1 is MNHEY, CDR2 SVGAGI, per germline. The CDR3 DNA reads TGTGCCAGCAGATACGGGCCGGGAGTCTCCTACAATGAGCAGTTCTTC. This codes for CASRYGPGVSYNEQFF.

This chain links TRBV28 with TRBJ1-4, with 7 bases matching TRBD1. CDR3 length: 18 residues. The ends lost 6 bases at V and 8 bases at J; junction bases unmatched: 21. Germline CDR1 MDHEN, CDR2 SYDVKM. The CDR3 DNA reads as TGTGCCAGCAGCATTACCCGGGACAGCTTAAATTATCTCGAAAAACTGTTTTTT. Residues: CASSITRDSLNYLEKLFF.

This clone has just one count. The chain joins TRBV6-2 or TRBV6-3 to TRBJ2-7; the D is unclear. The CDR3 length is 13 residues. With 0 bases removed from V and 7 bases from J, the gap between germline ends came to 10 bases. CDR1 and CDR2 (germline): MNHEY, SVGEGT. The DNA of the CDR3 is TGTGCCAGCAGTTACTCAAGACTGGAAGAGCAGTACTTC. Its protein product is CASSYSRLEEQYF.

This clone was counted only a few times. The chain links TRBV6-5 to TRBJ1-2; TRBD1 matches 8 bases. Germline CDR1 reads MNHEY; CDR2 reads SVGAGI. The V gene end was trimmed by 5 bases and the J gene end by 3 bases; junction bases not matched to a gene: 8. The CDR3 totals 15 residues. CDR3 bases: TGTGCCAGCAGTCCAGGGGGCGCGAGTTACTATGGCTACACCTTC. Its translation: CASSPGGASYYGYTF.

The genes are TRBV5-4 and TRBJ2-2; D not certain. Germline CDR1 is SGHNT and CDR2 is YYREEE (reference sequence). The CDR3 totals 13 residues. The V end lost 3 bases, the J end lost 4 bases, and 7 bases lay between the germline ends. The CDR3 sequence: CASSSVLTGELFF. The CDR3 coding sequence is TGTGCCAGCAGCTCTGTCCTCACCGGGGAGCTGTTTTTT. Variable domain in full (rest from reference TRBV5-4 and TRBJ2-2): ETGVTQSPTHLIKTRGQQVTLRCSSQSGHNTVSWYQQALGQGPQFIFQYYREEENGRGNFPPRFSGLQFPNYSSELNVNALELDDSALYLCASSSVLTGELFFGEGSRLTVL.

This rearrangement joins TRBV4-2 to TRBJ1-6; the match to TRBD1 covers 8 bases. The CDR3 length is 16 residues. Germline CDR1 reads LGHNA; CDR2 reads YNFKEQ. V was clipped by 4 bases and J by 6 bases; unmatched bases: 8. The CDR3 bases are TGTGCCAGCAGCCCGGGGACAGGCGGTAGTAATTCACCCCTCCACTTT. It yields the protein CASSPGTGGSNSPLHF.

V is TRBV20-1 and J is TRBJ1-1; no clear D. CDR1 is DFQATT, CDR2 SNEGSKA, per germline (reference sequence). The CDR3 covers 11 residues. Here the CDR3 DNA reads TGCAGACTTAAGGAGGGCCTCGAAGCTTTCTTT. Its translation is CRLKEGLEAFF.

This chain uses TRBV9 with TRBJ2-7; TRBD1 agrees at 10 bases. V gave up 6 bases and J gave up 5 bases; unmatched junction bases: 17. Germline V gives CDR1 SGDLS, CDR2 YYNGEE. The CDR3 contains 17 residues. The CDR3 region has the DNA TGTGCCAGCATAAGGGACCGTGGGGGACAGGGGTGGAACGAGCAGTACTTC. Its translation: CASIRDRGGQGWNEQYF. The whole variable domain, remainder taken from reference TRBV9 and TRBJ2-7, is DSGVTQTPKHLITATGQRVTLRCSPRSGDLSVYWYQQSLDQGLQFLIQYYNGEERAKGNILERFSAQQFPDLHSELNLSSLELGDSALYFCASIRDRGGQGWNEQYFGPGTRLTVT.

CDR3 coding DNA: TGTGCCAGCAGTTTTCAGGGTGAGGAAAAACTGTTTTTT. Protein product: CASSFQGEEKLFF. The chain links TRBV27 to TRBJ1-4, with D possibly matching TRBD1 (5 bases). CDR3 length equals 13 residues. Germline V gives CDR1 MNHEY, CDR2 SMNVEV (reference sequence). The ends were cut back, 3 bases at V and 8 bases at J, with 10 bases in the middle.

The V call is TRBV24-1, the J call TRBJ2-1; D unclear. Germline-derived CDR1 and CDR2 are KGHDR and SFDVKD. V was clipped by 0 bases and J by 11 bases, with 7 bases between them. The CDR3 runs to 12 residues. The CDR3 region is CATSDLLEKQFF. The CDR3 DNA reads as TGTGCCACCAGTGATTTGCTAGAGAAGCAGTTCTTC.

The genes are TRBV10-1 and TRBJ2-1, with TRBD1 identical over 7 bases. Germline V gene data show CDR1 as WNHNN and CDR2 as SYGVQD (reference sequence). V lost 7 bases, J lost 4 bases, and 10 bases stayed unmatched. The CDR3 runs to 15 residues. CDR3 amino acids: CASNPKSRGYNEQFF. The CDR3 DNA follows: TGCGCCAGCAATCCCAAGTCCAGGGGGTACAATGAGCAGTTCTTC.

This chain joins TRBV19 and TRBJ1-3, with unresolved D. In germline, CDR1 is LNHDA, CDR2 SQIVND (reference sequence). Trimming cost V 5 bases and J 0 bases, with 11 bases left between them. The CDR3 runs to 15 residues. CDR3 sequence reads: CASSPGTSSGNTIYF. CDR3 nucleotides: TGTGCCAGTAGTCCGGGAACAAGCTCTGGAAACACCATATATTTT.

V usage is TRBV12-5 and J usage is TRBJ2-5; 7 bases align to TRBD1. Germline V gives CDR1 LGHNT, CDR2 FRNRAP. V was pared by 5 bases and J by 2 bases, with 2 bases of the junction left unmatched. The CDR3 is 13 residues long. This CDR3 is CASGMDRQETQYF. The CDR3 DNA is TGTGCTAGTGGTATGGACAGGCAAGAGACCCAGTACTTC.

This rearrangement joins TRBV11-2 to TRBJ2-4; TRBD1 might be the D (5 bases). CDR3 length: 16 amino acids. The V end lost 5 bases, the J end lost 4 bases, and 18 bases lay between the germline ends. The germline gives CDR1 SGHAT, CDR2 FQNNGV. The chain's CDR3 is CASSPRTSGNKNIQYF. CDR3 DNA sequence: TGTGCCAGCAGCCCCCGGACAAGTGGAAATAAAAACATTCAGTACTTC.

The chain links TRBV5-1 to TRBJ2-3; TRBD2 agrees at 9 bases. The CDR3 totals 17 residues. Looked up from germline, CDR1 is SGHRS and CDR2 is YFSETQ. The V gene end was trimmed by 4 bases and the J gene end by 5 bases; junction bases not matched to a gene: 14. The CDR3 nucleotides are TGCGCCAGCAGCCCAGGGACTACGGCGGGAGGGTTAGATACGCAGTATTTT. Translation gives CASSPGTTAGGLDTQYF.